A single sample gave rise to the 15 T cell receptor beta chains below, sequenced in a study of T-cell memory formation after mild COVID-19. TCRdb used MiXCR to reprocess the 5' RACE reads, holding one entry per CDR3 protein. Of 450,000 or so distinct CDR3 sequences in the sample, 20% to 30% were seen once. The sample comprised PBMCs or a T cell subset sorted from them (not recorded which). Receptors were obtained from an adult woman who had mild COVID-19 (a few samples of this study predate the infection). Cell type and time point are not known.

This clonotype was counted at least ten times. The chain carries TRBV20-1 and TRBJ2-7; 13 nucleotides line up with TRBD2. V dropped 7 bases and J dropped 4; count of bases not matched to a gene: 4. The CDR3 consists of 13 residues. Germline CDR1 is DFQATT and CDR2 is SNEGSKA (reference sequence). This CDR3 is CSGTSGSWYEQYF. CDR3 in DNA: TGCAGTGGGACTAGCGGGAGTTGGTACGAGCAGTACTTC.

The chain employs TRBV3-1 and TRBJ2-2, with D tentatively TRBD2 (6 bases). The V gene lost 5 bases and the J gene lost 6 bases, with 10 bases spanning the gap. This CDR3 has 13 residues. The germline CDR1 and CDR2 sequences are LGHDT and YNNKEL (reference sequence). The CDR3 region has the DNA TGTGCCAGCAGCTCACTAGCCCCCGGGGAGCTGTTTTTT. Its translation is CASSSLAPGELFF.

J is TRBJ2-7 and V is TRBV27, with D possibly TRBD1 on 5 matching bases. In germline, CDR1 is MNHEY, CDR2 SMNVEV (reference sequence). CDR3 length equals 14 residues. V gave up 0 bases and J gave up 3 bases, with 9 bases separating them. CDR3 sequence reads: CASSLSGQVYEQYF. The CDR3 coding sequence is TGTGCCAGCAGTTTATCGGGGCAGGTCTACGAGCAGTACTTC.

This chain uses TRBV6-2 or TRBV6-3 with TRBJ2-1; D gene ambiguous. CDR3 size: 12 residues. Germline CDR1 and CDR2: MNHEY and SVGEGT. Trimming took 4 bases from V and 5 from J, leaving 6 bases between them. The CDR3 spells CASSWAHNEQFF. CDR3 in DNA: TGTGCCAGCAGTTGGGCCCACAATGAGCAGTTCTTC.

The V and J genes are TRBV6-1 and TRBJ2-7; 11 bases agree with TRBD1. The CDR3 extends over 15 amino acids. Germline V lookup: CDR1 MNHNS, CDR2 SASEGT. Trimming removed 6 bases from V and 3 bases from J; junction bases left unmatched: 7. The chain's CDR3 is CASSGGQGAFYEQYF. DNA for the CDR3: TGTGCCAGCAGCGGAGGACAGGGGGCGTTCTACGAGCAGTACTTC.

CDR3: CASSYSRTASTDTQYF. Here the CDR3 DNA reads TGTGCCAGCAGTTACTCCCGGACGGCGAGCACAGATACGCAGTATTTT. V gene TRBV6-5 combines with J gene TRBJ2-3; D gene unclear. CDR3 length equals 16 residues. V was cut by 0 bases and J by 0 bases, with 10 bases left in between. The germline gives CDR1 MNHEY, CDR2 SVGAGI.

The table lists this clonotype with a few counts. The J gene is TRBJ2-2, the V gene TRBV20-1, with D perhaps TRBD1 or TRBD2 (5 bases each). CDR3 length equals 15 residues. The V end was cut by 8 bases, the J end by 4 bases, with 20 bases between. From germline, CDR1 is DFQATT and CDR2 SNEGSKA (reference sequence). For the CDR3, the DNA is TGCAGTTCGAGGGACCCTGGAAGAGGCACCGGGGAGCTGTTTTTT. Translated: CSSRDPGRGTGELFF.

This sequence joins TRBV12-2 and TRBJ2-7. TRBV12-2 is a pseudogene. The CDR3 length is 21 residues. The CDR3 DNA follows: TGTGCAAGTCGCTTAGCGGATCTGTGGGCAGCTCAGTACCTGATCTCCTACGAGCAGTACTTC. Translating it yields CASRLADLWAAQYLISYEQYF.

CDR3 coding DNA: TGTGCCAGCAGTTACCGGGGACGAAACACCGGGGAGCTGTTTTTT. It specifies CASSYRGRNTGELFF. The V call is TRBV2, the J call TRBJ2-2; either TRBD1 or TRBD2 may supply D (5 bases each). With 5 bases removed from V and 2 bases from J, the gap between germline ends came to 12 bases. The CDR3 runs 15 residues. In germline, CDR1 is SNHLY, CDR2 FYNNEI.

The chain is built from TRBV6-5 and TRBJ2-2; D is perhaps TRBD1 (6 bases). Germline V gene lookup returns CDR1 MNHEY and CDR2 SVGAGI. V lost 10 bases, J lost 7 bases, and 13 bases lay in between. The CDR3 runs 12 residues. The CDR3 here is CATQGSVGELFF. The CDR3 DNA sequence: TGTGCCACTCAGGGGTCGGTCGGGGAGCTGTTTTTT.

The chain couples TRBV19 to TRBJ1-2; 10 bases match TRBD1. Germline-derived CDR1 and CDR2 are LNHDA and SQIVND (reference sequence). V dropped 5 bases and J dropped 7; count of bases not matched to a gene: 10. This CDR3 region has 15 residues. Here the CDR3 reads CASSQPGQGPIGYTF. The CDR3 DNA is TGTGCCAGTAGTCAACCGGGACAGGGGCCTATTGGCTACACCTTC.

The chain uses TRBV3-1 and TRBJ1-3, with unresolved D. Germline CDR1 reads LGHDT; CDR2 reads YNNKEL (reference sequence). The CDR3 runs 17 residues. The V gene lost 4 bases and the J gene lost 1 base, with 17 bases spanning the gap. As DNA, the CDR3 is TGTGCCAGCAGCCCGACGTCTGTTGGATTTTCTGGAAACACCATATATTTT. Encoded protein: CASSPTSVGFSGNTIYF.

A few counts support this clonotype. The CDR3 here is CASSLGAGSTDEQFF. The CDR3 DNA sequence: TGTGCCAGCAGCTTAGGTGCGGGTTCAACCGATGAGCAGTTCTTC. The chain couples TRBV11-3 to TRBJ2-1; tentative D call: TRBD2 (5 bases). V lost 1 base, J lost 8 bases, and 15 bases lay in between. The CDR3 covers 15 residues. CDR1 is SGHNT and CDR2 is YENEEA in the germline V gene.

The chain employs TRBV7-9 and TRBJ2-5; D is ambiguous. The germline V gene encodes CDR1 SEHNR and CDR2 FQNEAQ (reference sequence). This CDR3 has 14 amino acids. Trimming pared 5 bases from V and 5 bases from J, leaving 15 bases between. CDR3 nucleotide sequence: TGTGCCAGCAGCGGAAGGGCGGCGTTCGAGACCCAGTACTTC. Its protein product is CASSGRAAFETQYF.

The CDR3 is CATSDGDGSSYEQYF. The CDR3 DNA reads TGTGCCACCAGTGATGGGGACGGGAGCTCCTACGAGCAGTACTTC. The rearrangement links TRBV24-1 to TRBJ2-7; tentative D call: TRBD2 (6 bases). V shed 3 bases and J shed 0 bases, with 11 bases lying between them. CDR3 length: 15 amino acids. CDR1 KGHDR and CDR2 SFDVKD come from the germline V gene.